A single sample is the source of the 31 T cell receptor beta chains below, sequenced in a study of blood T cell repertoires in COVID-19 (dated by TCRdb to about 2020). The library relied on the immunoSEQ multiplex PCR assay. TCRdb limited this immuneACCESS table to in-frame rearrangements with V and J called. A share of clones is missing; checked studies link under half to unresolved V genes, and the rest is unexplained. This sample comprises 250,000 to 300,000 clones, around 84% of them detected only once. The biggest ten clones account for under 7% of the sample. The sample consisted of PBMCs or T cells enriched from blood (not recorded which). These receptors were collected from a woman aged 45 to 65 who had been exposed to COVID-19.

V is TRBV27 and J is TRBJ2-2; 7 nucleotides agree with TRBD1. The germline gives CDR1 MNHEY, CDR2 SMNVEV (reference sequence). The CDR3 extends over 15 amino acids. Trimming took 8 bases from V and 3 from J; bases not matched to a gene: 9. CDR3 region: CASSRQGVDTGELFF. In nucleotides, the CDR3 is TGTGCCAGCTCCCGCCAGGGGGTCGACACCGGGGAGCTGTTTTTT.

This clone was seen just once. The CDR3 nucleotides read TGTGCCAGCAGCCAAGAGGGGACAGCAACTAATGAAAAACTGTTTTTT. It codes for CASSQEGTATNEKLFF. The rearrangement joins TRBV3-1 (or the pseudogene TRBV3-2) to TRBJ1-4; 7 nucleotides match TRBD1. V was pared by 0 bases and J by 0 bases, with 1 base of the junction left unmatched. This CDR3 is built from 16 residues. CDR1 is LGHDT, CDR2 YNNKEL, per germline (reference sequence).

J is TRBJ1-1 and V is TRBV9; D is uncertain. V was cut by 0 bases and J by 4 bases, with 13 bases left in between. This CDR3 comprises 15 residues. In germline, CDR1 is SGDLS, CDR2 YYNGEE. CDR3 nucleotides: TGTGCCAGCAGCGTAGCCGGGGAGGGTGGCACTGAAGCTTTCTTT. It encodes CASSVAGEGGTEAFF.

V and J are TRBV11-2 and TRBJ1-1; no clear D gene. The CDR3 totals 13 residues. Per the germline V gene, CDR1 is SGHAT and CDR2 is FQNNGV. V was clipped by 5 bases and J by 1 base, with 8 bases between them. CDR3: CASSQTQNTEAFF. In nucleotides, the CDR3 is TGTGCCAGCAGCCAGACACAGAACACTGAAGCTTTCTTT. Supplemented by reference TRBV11-2 and TRBJ1-1, the full variable domain reads EAGVAQSPRYKIIEKRQSVAFWCNPISGHATLYWYQQILGQGPKLLIQFQNNGVVDDSQLPKDRFSAERLKGVDSTLKIQPAKLEDSAVYLCASSQTQNTEAFFGQGTRLTVV.

CDR3 DNA sequence: TGTGCCAGTCCGATCGGGGAAGGAGGCTACACCTTC. Translation gives CASPIGEGGYTF. This chain links TRBV6-5 with TRBJ1-2; D is undetermined. The germline V gene has CDR1 MNHEY and CDR2 SVGAGI. The V end lost 9 bases, the J end lost 8 bases, and 16 bases lay between the germline ends. This CDR3 is 12 amino acids long.

The chain recombines TRBV5-1 with TRBJ2-5; D unclear. The V and J ends lost 5 bases and 5 bases respectively, with 7 bases between them. The CDR3 has 11 residues. Germline CDR1 is SGHRS and CDR2 is YFSETQ. The CDR3 DNA is TGCGCCAGCAGTTTCGGGGAGACCCAGTACTTC. Residues: CASSFGETQYF.

In its sample, this clone was seen once. J is TRBJ1-2 and V is TRBV19; 9 positions agree with TRBD1. This CDR3 comprises 13 residues. CDR1 LNHDA and CDR2 SQIVND come from the germline V gene (reference sequence). The J segment lost 5 bases and the V segment lost 7 bases, leaving 5 bases of the junction unmatched. CDR3 sequence: CASTYGTGYGYTF. DNA for the CDR3: TGTGCCAGTACCTACGGGACAGGGTATGGCTACACCTTC.

The gene calls are TRBV5-5 and TRBJ1-1; D is uncertain. Germline CDR1 reads SGHKS; CDR2 reads YYEKEE (reference sequence). The germline V and J ends were trimmed by 7 bases and 1 base, with 11 bases remaining between them. The CDR3 consists of 13 residues. CDR3 nucleotide sequence: TGTGCCAGCGCTGAGAGAAGGAACACTGAAGCTTTCTTT. Translating it yields CASAERRNTEAFF.

This sequence joins TRBV5-1 and TRBJ2-1; 15 bases are shared with TRBD2. From germline, CDR1 is SGHRS and CDR2 YFSETQ. J lost 8 bases, V lost 4 bases, and 7 bases had no gene match. The CDR3 runs 16 residues. CDR3 bases: TGCGCCAGCAGCCCTCGGACTAGCGGGGGGGCCCATGAGCAGTTCTTC. Translating gives CASSPRTSGGAHEQFF.

J is TRBJ2-2 and V is TRBV7-9; 10 bases match TRBD1. The CDR3 spans 17 residues. Germline CDR1 reads SEHNR; CDR2 reads FQNEAQ (reference sequence). V shed 3 bases and J 7 bases; nucleotides not matched to a gene: 11. The CDR3 DNA reads as TGTGCCAGCAGCTTCACCTCGGGGACAGGGGCAGGCGGGGAGCTGTTTTTT. Its translation: CASSFTSGTGAGGELFF.

J is TRBJ1-4 and V is TRBV6-5; TRBD1 aligns across 8 bases. Per the germline V gene, CDR1 is MNHEY and CDR2 is SVGAGI. V gave up 5 bases and J gave up 5 bases; unmatched junction bases: 7. CDR3 size: 15 residues. The CDR3 sequence is CASSRSTGANEKLFF. CDR3 coding DNA: TGTGCCAGCAGTCGCTCGACAGGGGCAAATGAAAAACTGTTTTTT.

The rearrangement uses TRBV2 and TRBJ1-2; TRBD1 is a possible D gene (5 bases). The CDR3 length is 14 residues. Trimming cost V 7 bases and J 5 bases, with 17 bases left between them. CDR1 is SNHLY and CDR2 is FYNNEI in the germline V gene. CDR3 residues: CASIRGQDLYGYTF. Here the CDR3 DNA reads TGTGCCAGCATTCGAGGACAAGACTTATATGGCTACACCTTC.

The count of this clone is one. The chain carries TRBV2 and TRBJ1-2, with TRBD1 matching over 10 bases. The CDR3 loop spans 13 amino acids. V lost 7 bases to trimming and J lost 7 bases; unmatched junction nucleotides: 6. Per the germline V gene, CDR1 is SNHLY and CDR2 is FYNNEI. Written as DNA, the CDR3 is TGTGCCAGCAATCGACAGGGGGCTCGTGGCTACACCTTC. Protein product: CASNRQGARGYTF. Full variable domain (missing parts from reference TRBV2 and TRBJ1-2): EPEVTQTPSHQVTQMGQEVILRCVPISNHLYFYWYRQILGQKVEFLVSFYNNEISEKSEIFDDQFSVERPDGSNFTLKIRSTKLEDSAMYFCASNRQGARGYTFGSGTRLTVV.

The V and J genes are TRBV3-1 (or the pseudogene TRBV3-2) and TRBJ2-2, with TRBD2 matching 8 bases. CDR3 length equals 15 residues. CDR1 and CDR2 (germline): LGHDT, YNNKEL (reference sequence). Trimming took 0 bases from V and 7 from J; bases not matched to a gene: 4. The CDR3, as DNA: TGTGCCAGCAGCCAAGACGCTAGCGGGTTCGGGGAGCTGTTTTTT. Protein: CASSQDASGFGELFF.

This chain joins TRBV3-1 (or the pseudogene TRBV3-2) and TRBJ1-3, with unresolved D. The V end lost 3 bases, the J end lost 2 bases, and 14 bases lay between the germline ends. Germline CDR1 LGHDT, CDR2 YNNKEL (reference sequence). There are 16 residues in the CDR3. The CDR3 sequence: CASSQAAGVAGNTIYF. CDR3 bases: TGTGCCAGCAGCCAGGCCGCCGGGGTAGCTGGAAACACCATATATTTT.

The DNA of the CDR3 is TGTGCCACCAGTGATTCGACAGGAATAATCTATGGCTACACCTTC. This codes for CATSDSTGIIYGYTF. The genes are TRBV24-1 and TRBJ1-2; the D gene is possibly TRBD1 (6 bases). Between the trimmed V and J ends, which lost 2 bases and 4 bases, there was a span of 13 bases. CDR3 length: 15 residues. Germline V gene data show CDR1 as KGHDR and CDR2 as SFDVKD.

Only one count was recorded for this clone. This sequence joins TRBV4-2 and TRBJ1-1, with D uncertain. This CDR3 region has 14 residues. Germline CDR1 and CDR2: LGHNA and YNFKEQ. The V and J ends lost 4 bases and 2 bases respectively, with 11 bases between them. CDR3 sequence: CASSPSRLNTEAFF. CDR3 coding DNA: TGTGCCAGCAGCCCCTCCAGGTTAAACACTGAAGCTTTCTTT.

CDR3 nucleotides: TGTGCCAGCAGGACTAGCGGGGGGGTGCCTGAGCAGTTCTTC. Translating gives CASRTSGGVPEQFF. J is TRBJ2-1 and V is TRBV5-4, with 14 bases that match TRBD2. Germline CDR1 is SGHNT and CDR2 is YYREEE (reference sequence). The V and J ends lost 5 bases and 9 bases, in that order; junction bases with no gene match: 4. CDR3 size: 14 residues. Supplemented by reference TRBV5-4 and TRBJ2-1, the full variable domain reads ETGVTQSPTHLIKTRGQQVTLRCSSQSGHNTVSWYQQALGQGPQFIFQYYREEENGRGNFPPRFSGLQFPNYSSELNVNALELDDSALYLCASRTSGGVPEQFFGPGTRLTVL.

The chain is built from TRBV28 and TRBJ1-4, with D perhaps TRBD1 (6 bases). The germline V gene has CDR1 MDHEN and CDR2 SYDVKM. CDR3 length equals 16 residues. V lost 2 bases to trimming and J lost 4 bases, with 14 bases between them. Here the CDR3 reads CASSLPRGGFNEKLFF. The CDR3 DNA sequence: TGTGCCAGCAGTTTACCCCGTGGGGGCTTTAATGAAAAACTGTTTTTT.

The CDR3 spells CASSLDRQMTEAFF. The CDR3 nucleotides read TGTGCCAGCAGCTTAGATCGCCAGATGACTGAAGCTTTCTTT. The chain is built from TRBV7-2 and TRBJ1-1; D is uncertain. The V end was cut by 1 base, the J end by 5 bases, with 11 bases between. Germline V gene sequence: CDR1 SGHTA, CDR2 FQGNSA. There are 14 residues in the CDR3.

V usage is TRBV19 and J usage is TRBJ2-5, with a tentative D call TRBD2 (7 bases). The V gene lost 4 bases and the J gene lost 5 bases, with 11 bases spanning the gap. CDR3 length: 13 amino acids. Germline V gene data show CDR1 as LNHDA and CDR2 as SQIVND (reference sequence). The CDR3 DNA sequence: TGTGCCAGTAGTAAAGGGGGGGTTGAGACCCAGTACTTC. Translating gives CASSKGGVETQYF. Supplemented by reference TRBV19 and TRBJ2-5, the full variable domain reads DGGITQSPKYLFRKEGQNVTLSCEQNLNHDAMYWYRQDPGQGLRLIYYSQIVNDFQKGDIAEGYSVSREKKESFPLTVTSAQKNPTAFYLCASSKGGVETQYFGPGTRLLVL.

This rearrangement joins TRBV28 to TRBJ2-1, with 8 positions matching TRBD2. The CDR3 has 18 amino acids. V was clipped by 4 bases and J by 8 bases; unmatched bases: 19. Germline CDR1 is MDHEN and CDR2 is SYDVKM. For the CDR3, the DNA is TGTGCCAGCAGTTATCGGACTAGCCTGTACATTTCGTACGATGAGCAGTTCTTC. This codes for CASSYRTSLYISYDEQFF.

The rearrangement joins TRBV2 to TRBJ2-3; TRBD2 matches 11 bases. Germline CDR1 and CDR2: SNHLY and FYNNEI. J was trimmed by 5 bases and V by 4 bases; bases with no gene match: 5. This CDR3 spans 15 amino acids. CDR3 protein: CASSGLAGGRDTQYF. The CDR3 nucleotides are TGTGCCAGCAGTGGGCTAGCGGGGGGCCGAGATACGCAGTATTTT.

The V call is TRBV10-2, the J call TRBJ2-2, with 10 bases that match TRBD2. Germline V gene data show CDR1 as WSHSY and CDR2 as SAAADI. This CDR3 contains 15 residues. The trim removed 6 bases at V and 4 bases at J, leaving 5 bases unmatched. The CDR3 loop reads CASRGAGGPTGELFF. DNA of the CDR3: TGCGCCAGCAGGGGAGCGGGGGGGCCCACCGGGGAGCTGTTTTTT.

This clone was detected only a few times. V gene TRBV5-4 combines with J gene TRBJ1-1; no firm D call. CDR3 length: 13 amino acids. The germline V gene encodes CDR1 SGHNT and CDR2 YYREEE (reference sequence). V lost 4 bases to trimming and J lost 7 bases, with 14 bases between them. CDR3 coding DNA: TGTGCCAGCAGCCACCTTCCCGGGATTGAAGCTTTCTTT. Translating it yields CASSHLPGIEAFF.

The chain is built from TRBV6-5 and TRBJ1-2, with 9 bases that match TRBD1. V lost 8 bases to trimming and J lost 8 bases; unmatched junction nucleotides: 9. The CDR3 loop spans 13 amino acids. Germline CDR1 is MNHEY and CDR2 is SVGAGI. The CDR3 DNA sequence: TGTGCCAGCGGGGACAGGGAAGTCGGGGGCTACACCTTC. Its translation is CASGDREVGGYTF.

This clone was seen a handful of times. The chain employs TRBV28 and TRBJ1-1; a weak D match, TRBD1 (5 bases). CDR1 is MDHEN and CDR2 is SYDVKM in the germline V gene. Between the trimmed V and J ends, which lost 5 bases and 5 bases, there was a span of 15 bases. This CDR3 region has 14 residues. CDR3 in amino acids: CASSPLGRVTEAFF. The CDR3 DNA reads as TGTGCCAGCAGTCCCCTCGGCAGGGTTACTGAAGCTTTCTTT.

The chain recombines TRBV6-6 with TRBJ1-5; TRBD1 aligns across 7 bases. J gave up 3 bases and V 0 bases, and 2 bases lay outside the gene matches. CDR3 length: 15 residues. Germline-derived CDR1 and CDR2 are MNHNY and SVGAGI (reference sequence). The CDR3 spells CASSYSGQNNQPQHF. The DNA of the CDR3 is TGTGCCAGCAGTTACTCGGGACAGAACAATCAGCCCCAGCATTTT.

The chain links TRBV2 to TRBJ2-1; TRBD2 matches at 11 bases. The CDR3 is 15 amino acids. The germline CDR1 and CDR2 sequences are SNHLY and FYNNEI. Trimming at V came to 4 bases and at J to 15 bases, leaving 14 bases not matched to a gene. CDR3 sequence: CASSVGVGLAGFMFF. Here the CDR3 DNA reads TGTGCCAGCAGTGTGGGAGTAGGACTAGCGGGCTTTATGTTCTTC. The full variable domain, with the rest looked up from reference TRBV2 and TRBJ2-1, is EPEVTQTPSHQVTQMGQEVILRCVPISNHLYFYWYRQILGQKVEFLVSFYNNEISEKSEIFDDQFSVERPDGSNFTLKIRSTKLEDSAMYFCASSVGVGLAGFMFFGPGTRLTVL.

This clone was seen a single time. V gene TRBV5-1 combines with J gene TRBJ1-6, with 11 nucleotides matching TRBD1. CDR1 and CDR2 from the germline V gene are SGHRS and YFSETQ. V shed 4 bases, J shed 7 bases, and the junction held 7 bases outside the gene matches. The CDR3 is 16 residues long. The DNA for the CDR3 is TGCGCCAGCAGCCCTACCGGGACAGGGGGAAATTCACCCCTCCACTTT. It yields the protein CASSPTGTGGNSPLHF.

This clone was seen just once. The chain carries TRBV9 and TRBJ1-2, with D possibly TRBD1 on 6 matching bases. V was cut by 3 bases and J by 8 bases, with 20 bases left in between. The germline V gene has CDR1 SGDLS and CDR2 YYNGEE. The CDR3 length is 15 residues. The CDR3 here is CASSATPGQNGGYTF. The DNA for the CDR3 is TGTGCCAGCAGCGCAACCCCGGGACAAAACGGAGGCTACACCTTC.